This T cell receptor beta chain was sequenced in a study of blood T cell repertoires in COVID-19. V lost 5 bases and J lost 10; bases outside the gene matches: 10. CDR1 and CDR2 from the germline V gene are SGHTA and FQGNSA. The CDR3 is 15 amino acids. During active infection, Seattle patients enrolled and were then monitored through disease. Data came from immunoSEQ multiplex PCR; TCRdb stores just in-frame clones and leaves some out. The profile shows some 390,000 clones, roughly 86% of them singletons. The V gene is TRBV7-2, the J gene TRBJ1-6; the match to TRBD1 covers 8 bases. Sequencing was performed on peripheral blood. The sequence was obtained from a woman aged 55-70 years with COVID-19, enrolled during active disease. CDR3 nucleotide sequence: TGTGCCAGCAGCACCCGGACAGGGACTTGGTCACCCCTCCACTTT. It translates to CASSTRTGTWSPLHF. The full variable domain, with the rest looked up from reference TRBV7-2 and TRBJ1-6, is GAGVSQSPSNKVTEKGKDVELRCDPISGHTALYWYRQSLGQGLEFLIYFQGNSAPDKSGLPSDRFSAERTGGSVSTLTIQRTQQEDSAVYLCASSTRTGTWSPLHFGNGTRLTVT.